One sample yielded the 20 T cell receptor beta chains listed below, sequenced in a study of blood T cell repertoires in COVID-19. Clones were sequenced by immunoSEQ multiplex PCR, and TCRdb holds only the in-frame ones, with some missing. Of about 200,000 clones in the sample, around 81% are singletons; the top ten hold around 0.93%. The specimen was peripheral blood. These receptors all stem from a man between 60 and 70 years old with COVID-19, enrolled during active disease.

This chain connects TRBV9 to TRBJ1-5; a weak D match, TRBD1 (6 bases). CDR3 size: 15 residues. Germline loops: CDR1 SGDLS, CDR2 YYNGEE. Trimming removed 3 bases from V and 6 bases from J, with 16 bases in between. CDR3 in DNA: TGTGCCAGCAGCGGAGGGGGTATCCGAGGTCAGCCCCAGCATTTT. It encodes CASSGGGIRGQPQHF.

V usage is TRBV11-2 and J usage is TRBJ2-3; 7 bases line up with TRBD2. The CDR3 is made up of 16 amino acids. J was trimmed by 7 bases and V by 1 base; bases with no gene match: 11. Germline V gene lookup returns CDR1 SGHAT and CDR2 FQNNGV. The CDR3 loop reads CASSLGGMASGHTQYF. CDR3 in DNA: TGTGCCAGCAGCTTAGGAGGGATGGCTAGCGGCCATACGCAGTATTTT.

The chain employs TRBV30 and TRBJ1-1, with 12 positions matching TRBD1. The CDR3 covers 13 residues. V lost 5 bases to trimming and J lost 2 bases; unmatched junction nucleotides: 0. The V gene's germline CDR1 is GTSNPN and CDR2 SVGIG (reference sequence). CDR3 in DNA: TGTGCCTGGGGGACAGGGGGCAACACTGAAGCTTTCTTT. Encoded protein: CAWGTGGNTEAFF.

The chain has TRBV18 and TRBJ2-1; TRBD2 matches 14 bases. The CDR3 runs to 18 residues. Germline loops: CDR1 KGHSH, CDR2 LQKENI. J gave up 4 bases and V 3 bases, and 8 bases lay outside the gene matches. The CDR3 reads CASSPTGLAGVGYNEQFF. Here the CDR3 DNA reads TGTGCCAGCTCACCCACGGGACTAGCGGGAGTAGGGTACAATGAGCAGTTCTTC.

V and J are TRBV6-2 or TRBV6-3 and TRBJ1-2; 11 bases are shared with TRBD1. Germline V CDR1 and CDR2: MNHEY, SVGEGT. This CDR3 region has 13 residues. With 6 bases clipped from V and 4 bases from J, the junction kept 1 base outside the gene matches. The CDR3 DNA is TGTGCCAGCAGCGGGACAGGGGGCTATGGCTACACCTTC. Translated: CASSGTGGYGYTF.

The chain uses TRBV9 and TRBJ1-3; no definite D call. Germline-derived CDR1 and CDR2 are SGDLS and YYNGEE. CDR3 size: 17 residues. Trimming took 3 bases from V and 0 from J, leaving 16 bases between them. CDR3 loop: CASSESTLPSSGNTIYF. The DNA of the CDR3 is TGTGCCAGCAGCGAGTCGACCTTGCCTAGCTCTGGAAACACCATATATTTT.

The chain links TRBV2 to TRBJ1-2; D remains ambiguous. The germline CDR1 and CDR2 sequences are SNHLY and FYNNEI. Trimming took off 7 bases at V and 3 bases at J, with 15 bases between the two ends. The CDR3 extends over 14 amino acids. Written as DNA, the CDR3 is TGTGCCAGCACCATTGAGCAGGCCTACTATGGCTACACCTTC. As protein: CASTIEQAYYGYTF.

The V and J genes are TRBV19 and TRBJ2-5, with D maybe TRBD1 (6 bases). Germline CDR1 is LNHDA and CDR2 is SQIVND (reference sequence). V gave up 5 bases and J gave up 5 bases, with 12 bases separating them. CDR3 length equals 13 residues. CDR3 sequence: CASSPEGVETQYF. The CDR3 coding sequence is TGTGCCAGTAGTCCCGAGGGGGTGGAGACCCAGTACTTC.

The chain recombines TRBV3-1 (or the pseudogene TRBV3-2) with TRBJ2-3; 7 bases map to TRBD1. The CDR3 is made up of 16 amino acids. The junction had 7 bases not matched to a gene; V was cut back by 2 bases and J by 2 bases. Looked up from germline, CDR1 is LGHDT and CDR2 is YNNKEL (reference sequence). For the CDR3, the DNA is TGTGCCAGCAGCCAACTCGCCGGGACAGACACAGATACGCAGTATTTT. Residues: CASSQLAGTDTDTQYF.

The genes are TRBV7-3 and TRBJ2-7, with D perhaps TRBD2 (6 bases). Germline assignment: CDR1 SGHTA and CDR2 FQGTGA. The CDR3 contains 15 residues. V was shortened by 5 bases and J by 4 bases, with 18 bases between the two germline ends. CDR3 residues: CASSRGTSKGYEQYF. CDR3 coding DNA: TGTGCCAGCAGCCGCGGGACGTCGAAAGGATACGAGCAGTACTTC.

This clone appeared once. This chain links TRBV5-6 with TRBJ1-2, with TRBD1 matching 11 bases. CDR3 length equals 15 residues. In germline, CDR1 is SGHDT, CDR2 YYEEEE. J gave up 5 bases and V 4 bases, and 7 bases lay outside the gene matches. CDR3 region: CASSRGTGGDYGYTF. CDR3 sequence (DNA): TGTGCCAGCAGCCGTGGGACAGGGGGGGATTATGGCTACACCTTC.

CDR3 DNA sequence: TGTGCCAGCAGCTTGGCCGGGACAGGTCCTCTGGTTGAAGCTTTCTTT. Translation: CASSLAGTGPLVEAFF. The V and J genes are TRBV5-6 and TRBJ1-1, with 8 bases matching TRBD1. V lost 0 bases to trimming and J lost 7 bases; unmatched junction nucleotides: 11. Germline CDR1 and CDR2: SGHDT and YYEEEE. The CDR3 consists of 16 residues.

V usage is TRBV19 and J usage is TRBJ2-3; 8 positions match TRBD1. This CDR3 has 14 residues. V lost 5 bases and J lost 1; bases outside the gene matches: 2. Germline V CDR1 and CDR2: LNHDA, SQIVND (reference sequence). The CDR3 loop reads CASSFRGRTDTQYF. The CDR3 bases are TGTGCCAGTAGTTTCAGGGGGCGCACAGATACGCAGTATTTT.

This chain connects TRBV20-1 to TRBJ2-7, with a possible D match to TRBD1 (6 bases). Per the germline V gene, CDR1 is DFQATT and CDR2 is SNEGSKA (reference sequence). V lost 3 bases and J lost 6, with 18 bases in between. The CDR3 is 14 residues long. The CDR3 bases are TGCAGTGCTAGTCCCGCAGCTGCAGGGGTCGAGCAGTACTTC. This translates into CSASPAAAGVEQYF.

V and J are TRBV19 and TRBJ2-3, with 8 bases lining up with TRBD2. Germline CDR1 and CDR2: LNHDA and SQIVND (reference sequence). The CDR3 covers 15 residues. Losses at the gene ends were 3 bases for V and 4 bases for J; bases not matched to a gene: 6. The CDR3 coding sequence is TGTGCCAGTAGTATGTTAGCGGGAATCGCAGATACGCAGTATTTT. Translation gives CASSMLAGIADTQYF.

The CDR3 protein is CATLSNDRIIYEQYF. The CDR3 DNA follows: TGTGCCACCCTATCTAACGACAGGATAATATACGAGCAGTACTTC. The chain is built from TRBV2 and TRBJ2-7, with a tentative D call TRBD1 (6 bases). Trimming shortened V by 10 bases and J by 4 bases, and 23 bases separated the two germline ends. Looked up from germline, CDR1 is SNHLY and CDR2 is FYNNEI. This CDR3 region has 15 residues.

V gene TRBV9 combines with J gene TRBJ2-5; TRBD2 agrees at 11 bases. V trimming: 3 bases; J trimming: 4 bases; junction bases outside the gene matches: 8. CDR1 is SGDLS, CDR2 YYNGEE, per germline. The CDR3 sequence is 16 residues long. This chain's CDR3 is CASSASSGRVGETQYF. The CDR3, as DNA: TGTGCCAGCAGCGCTAGTAGCGGGAGGGTTGGAGAGACCCAGTACTTC. Full variable domain (remainder filled in from reference TRBV9 and TRBJ2-5): DSGVTQTPKHLITATGQRVTLRCSPRSGDLSVYWYQQSLDQGLQFLIQYYNGEERAKGNILERFSAQQFPDLHSELNLSSLELGDSALYFCASSASSGRVGETQYFGPGTRLLVL.

The chain employs TRBV3-1 (or the pseudogene TRBV3-2) and TRBJ1-1, with a tentative D call TRBD1 (5 bases). Per the germline V gene, CDR1 is LGHDT and CDR2 is YNNKEL (reference sequence). The CDR3 loop spans 14 amino acids. Deletions cut 4 bases from V and 1 base from J, with 10 bases between. The CDR3 DNA sequence: TGTGCCAGCAGCCTCGCAGGGAAGAACACTGAAGCTTTCTTT. As protein: CASSLAGKNTEAFF.

The chain carries TRBV3-1 (or the pseudogene TRBV3-2) and TRBJ2-7; tentative D call: TRBD2 (5 bases). The CDR3 spans 13 residues. V was cut by 4 bases and J by 4 bases, with 11 bases left in between. Per germline, CDR1 LGHDT and CDR2 YNNKEL (reference sequence). DNA of the CDR3: TGTGCCAGCAGCCCAGCCGCGGGTTACGAGCAGTACTTC. Encoded protein: CASSPAAGYEQYF.

This clone was counted a single time. This chain links TRBV21-1 with TRBJ2-3; the table gives TRBD2 as D, unverified against the DNA. TRBV21-1 is classified as a pseudogene. The CDR3 contains 15 residues. In DNA, the CDR3 is TGTGCCAGCAGCAAAGGAAGGGGAGGGAACGGGACGCAGTATTTT. Encoded protein: CASSKGRGGNGTQYF.